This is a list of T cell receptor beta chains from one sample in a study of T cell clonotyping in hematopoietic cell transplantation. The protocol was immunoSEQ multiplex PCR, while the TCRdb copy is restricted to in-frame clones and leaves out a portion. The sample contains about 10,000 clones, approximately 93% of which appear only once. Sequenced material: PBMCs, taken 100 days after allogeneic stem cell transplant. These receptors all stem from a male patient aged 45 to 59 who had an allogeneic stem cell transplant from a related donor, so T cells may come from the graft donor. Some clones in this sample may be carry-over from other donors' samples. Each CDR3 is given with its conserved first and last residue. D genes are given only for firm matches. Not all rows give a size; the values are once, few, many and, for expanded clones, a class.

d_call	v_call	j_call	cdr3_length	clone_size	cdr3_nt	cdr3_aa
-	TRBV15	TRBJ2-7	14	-	TGTGCCACCAGCGCGAACGCGGGGACCTACGAGCAGTACTTC	CATSANAGTYEQYF
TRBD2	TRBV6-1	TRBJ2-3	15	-	TGTGCCAGCAGTAATCTAGCGGGGGGGCCAGATACGCAGTATTTT	CASSNLAGGPDTQYF
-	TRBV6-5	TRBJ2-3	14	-	TGTGCCAGCAGCCAAAGCCACGGATCAGATACGCAGTATTTT	CASSQSHGSDTQYF
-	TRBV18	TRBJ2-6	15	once	TGTGCCAGCTCACCAATTCCCTCTGGGGCCAACGTCCTGACTTTC	CASSPIPSGANVLTF
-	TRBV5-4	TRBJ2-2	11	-	TGTGCCAGCAGTTACACCGGGGAGCTGTTTTTT	CASSYTGELFF
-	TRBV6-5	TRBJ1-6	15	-	TGTGCCAGCAGTTACTCAAGCTCCTATAATTCACCCCTCCACTTT	CASSYSSSYNSPLHF
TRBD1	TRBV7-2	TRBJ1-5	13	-	TGTGCCAGCAGCTCCGACCGACAGGGCGACCAGCATTTT	CASSSDRQGDQHF
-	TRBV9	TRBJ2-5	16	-	TGTGCCAGCAGCGTAGCGGGCGGGGTTGTTAAAGAGACCCAGTACTTC	CASSVAGGVVKETQYF
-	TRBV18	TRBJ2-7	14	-	TGTGCCAGCTCACCCAGGGCTCCCTCCTACGAGCAGTACTTC	CASSPRAPSYEQYF
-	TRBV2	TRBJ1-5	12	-	TGTGCCAGTAGGGGGGATGATCAGCCCCAGCATTTT	CASRGDDQPQHF
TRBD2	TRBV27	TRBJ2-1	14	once	TGTGCCAGCGCTCGGGAGGGGTACTACAATGAGCAGTTCTTC	CASAREGYYNEQFF
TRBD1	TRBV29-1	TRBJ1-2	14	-	TGCAGCGTTGATGGGGACAGGGATAACTATGGCTACACCTTC	CSVDGDRDNYGYTF
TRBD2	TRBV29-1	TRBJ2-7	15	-	TGCAGCGCGTGGTCCCTAGGACTAGCGGGTAACGAGCAGTACTTC	CSAWSLGLAGNEQYF
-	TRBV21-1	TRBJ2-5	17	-	TGTGCCAGCAGCACCCGGATTAGCGGGGTTCCGAGGGAGACCCAGTACTTC	CASSTRISGVPRETQYF
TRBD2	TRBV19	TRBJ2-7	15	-	TGTGCCAGTAGTATGATGAGCGGGAGTTCCTACGAGCAGTACTTC	CASSMMSGSSYEQYF
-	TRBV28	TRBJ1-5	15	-	TGTGCCAGCAGTTTAGCGCGGGTCTACAATCAGCCCCAGCATTTT	CASSLARVYNQPQHF
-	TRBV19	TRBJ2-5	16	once	TGTGCCAGTAGTATTTCAGGGGGCAGGGGGGGAGAGACCCAGTACTTC	CASSISGGRGGETQYF
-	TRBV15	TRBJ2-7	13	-	TGTGCCACCAGCAGAGATCGGGGTAGCGAGCAGTACTTC	CATSRDRGSEQYF
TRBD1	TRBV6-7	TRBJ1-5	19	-	TGTGCCAGCAGTTACATTTACCGGGACAGGGGGTTTGCCAATCAGCCCCAGCATTTT	CASSYIYRDRGFANQPQHF
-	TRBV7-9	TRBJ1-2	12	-	TGTGCCAGCAGCTTCTTACAGACCGGCTACACCTTC	CASSFLQTGYTF
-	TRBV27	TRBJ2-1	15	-	TGTGCCAGCAGCCCCGACTGGACATCGACGAATGAGCAGTTCTTC	CASSPDWTSTNEQFF
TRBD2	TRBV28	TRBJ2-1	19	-	TGTGCCAGCAGTTCCCCCGACTCTTTTCGGGGGGATTCCTACAATGAGCAGTTCTTC	CASSSPDSFRGDSYNEQFF
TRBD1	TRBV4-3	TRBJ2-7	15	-	TGCGCCAGCAGCCCGAAGACAGGGGTTTATTACGAGCAGTACTTC	CASSPKTGVYYEQYF
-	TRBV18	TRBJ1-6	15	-	TGTGCCAGCTCACCAGACTACGGGAAAAATTCACCCCTCCACTTT	CASSPDYGKNSPLHF
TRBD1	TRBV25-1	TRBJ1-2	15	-	TGTGCCAGCAGTGGGGACAGGGGGGGGAAAGTTGGCTACACCTTC	CASSGDRGGKVGYTF
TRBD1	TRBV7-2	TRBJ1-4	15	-	TGTGCCAGCAGCTTCTTAGGACAGGGGATGGGAAAACTGTTTTTT	CASSFLGQGMGKLFF
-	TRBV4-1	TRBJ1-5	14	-	TGCGCCAGCAGCCAAGTTTGGGAAAGCCAGCCCCAGCATTTT	CASSQVWESQPQHF
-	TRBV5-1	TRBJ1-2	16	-	TGCGCCAGCAGCCCCCGGGCAGGGATCGATGACTATGGCTACACCTTC	CASSPRAGIDDYGYTF
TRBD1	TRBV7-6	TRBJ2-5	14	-	TGTGCCAGCAGCTTACAGCAGGGGGCAGAGACCCAGTACTTC	CASSLQQGAETQYF
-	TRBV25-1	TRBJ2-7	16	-	TGTGCCAGCAGTGATGGAGGGGCGGCTCTCCCCTACGAGCAGTACTTC	CASSDGGAALPYEQYF
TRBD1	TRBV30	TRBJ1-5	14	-	TGTGCCTGGAGAAAGGGGACAGGCAATCAGCCCCAGCATTTT	CAWRKGTGNQPQHF
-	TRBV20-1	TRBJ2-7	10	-	TGCAGTGCTCGAGACTACGAGCAGTACTTC	CSARDYEQYF
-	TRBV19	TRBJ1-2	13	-	TGTGCCAGTAGTATCAGCGGTAACTATGGCTACACCTTC	CASSISGNYGYTF
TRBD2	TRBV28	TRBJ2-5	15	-	TGTGCCAGCAGTTTTTTTCGGGAGGGCGGCGAGACCCAGTACTTC	CASSFFREGGETQYF
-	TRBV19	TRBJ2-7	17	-	TGTGCCAGTGACCCGGGACTCGGCACATCACGGAGTCACGAGCAGTACTTC	CASDPGLGTSRSHEQYF
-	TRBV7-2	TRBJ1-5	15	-	TGTGCCAGCAGCTTAGTCTCCGGGTCCAATCAGCCCCAGCATTTT	CASSLVSGSNQPQHF
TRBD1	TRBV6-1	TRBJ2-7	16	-	TGTGCCAGCAGTGACTTTCCGGGACAGCTCCACTACGAGCAGTACTTC	CASSDFPGQLHYEQYF
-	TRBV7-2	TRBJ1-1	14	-	TGTGCCAGCAGCTTAGGGGAGGGGAACACTGAAGCTTTCTTT	CASSLGEGNTEAFF
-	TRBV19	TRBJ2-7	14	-	TGTGCCAGTAGTATAGGTCCTAGCGTCCACGAGCAGTACTTC	CASSIGPSVHEQYF
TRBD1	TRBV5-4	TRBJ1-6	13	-	TGTGCCAGTCAGGACAGGGGTGATTCACCCCTCCACTTT	CASQDRGDSPLHF
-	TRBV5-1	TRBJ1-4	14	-	TGCGCCAGCAGGTTGATGCTAGAGAGTGAAAAACTGTTTTTT	CASRLMLESEKLFF